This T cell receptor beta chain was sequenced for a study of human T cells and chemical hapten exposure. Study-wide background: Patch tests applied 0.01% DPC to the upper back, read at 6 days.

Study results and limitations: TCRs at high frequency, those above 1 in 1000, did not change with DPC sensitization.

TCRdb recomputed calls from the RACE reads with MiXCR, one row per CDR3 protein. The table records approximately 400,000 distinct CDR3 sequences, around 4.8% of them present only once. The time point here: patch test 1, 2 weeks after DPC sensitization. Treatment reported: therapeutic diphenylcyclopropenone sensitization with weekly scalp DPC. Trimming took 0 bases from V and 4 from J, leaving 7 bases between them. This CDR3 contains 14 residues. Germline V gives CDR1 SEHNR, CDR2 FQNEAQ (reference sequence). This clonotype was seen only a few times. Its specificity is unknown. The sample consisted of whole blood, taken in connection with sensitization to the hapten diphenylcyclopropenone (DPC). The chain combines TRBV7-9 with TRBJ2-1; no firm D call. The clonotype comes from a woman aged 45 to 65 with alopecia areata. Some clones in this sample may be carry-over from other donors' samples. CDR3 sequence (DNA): TGTGCCAGCAGCTTAGCGCTGAGGTACAATGAGCAGTTCTTC. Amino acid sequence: CASSLALRYNEQFF. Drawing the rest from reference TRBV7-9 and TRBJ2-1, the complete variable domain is DTGVSQNPRHKITKRGQNVTFRCDPISEHNRLYWYRQTLGQGPEFLTYFQNEAQLEKSRLLSDRFSAERPKGSFSTLEIQRTEQGDSAMYLCASSLALRYNEQFFGPGTRLTVL.